These 4 T cell receptor beta chains were all obtained from the same sample, sequenced in a study of post-analysis software for immune sequencing data. General observations from the study: About five TRBV segments were more frequent in patients than controls; TRBV5-6, TRBV5-1 and TRBV20-1 belonged to this group.

Their specific antigens are unknown. The TCR beta cDNA libraries carried unique molecular identifiers. Via MiXCR, TCRdb re-called the PCR reads, giving one row per CDR3 protein. Of roughly 650,000 distinct CDR3 sequences listed, more than 50% are singletons. Sequencing was performed on blood. Receptor source: a girl aged 2-10 years with multiple sclerosis.

This chain joins TRBV20-1 and TRBJ2-5; no reliable D call. Germline-derived CDR1 and CDR2 are DFQATT and SNEGSKA (reference sequence). The germline V and J ends were trimmed by 3 bases and 2 bases, with 16 bases remaining between them. This CDR3 spans 15 amino acids. CDR3 protein: CSARGLRSAQETQYF. The CDR3, as DNA: TGCAGTGCTAGGGGTCTCCGATCCGCTCAAGAGACCCAGTACTTC.

The chain carries TRBV7-2 and TRBJ2-3, with 11 bases lining up with TRBD2. This CDR3 spans 16 amino acids. V gave up 4 bases and J gave up 4 bases; unmatched junction bases: 7. Per the germline V gene, CDR1 is SGHTA and CDR2 is FQGNSA. This CDR3 is CASSSPSGGNADTQYF. The CDR3 DNA reads TGTGCCAGCAGCTCCCCTAGCGGGGGGAATGCAGATACGCAGTATTTT.

The chain carries TRBV9 and TRBJ2-3; 15 bases match TRBD2. Germline assignment: CDR1 SGDLS and CDR2 YYNGEE. The trim removed 3 bases at V and 4 bases at J, leaving 9 bases unmatched. CDR3 length: 18 amino acids. The CDR3 DNA sequence: TGTGCCAGCAGCGATGCCGGGACTAGCGGGAGGCGGGCAGATACGCAGTATTTT. It translates to CASSDAGTSGRRADTQYF.

The chain recombines TRBV20-1 with TRBJ2-5; D is unclear. V was clipped by 0 bases and J by 1 base, with 9 bases between them. Germline V gives CDR1 DFQATT, CDR2 SNEGSKA (reference sequence). There are 14 residues in the CDR3. This chain's CDR3 is CSARDASFQETQYF. The CDR3 DNA follows: TGCAGTGCTAGAGACGCATCTTTCCAAGAGACCCAGTACTTC.